Reported below is one T cell receptor beta chain. Its target is unknown. These data come from a study of shared clonotypes between healthy human individuals. Study overall: Serving as donors were two women and a few men, whose ages spanned 18 to 49.

Whole-study findings and limits: The authors expected sequencing depth to affect clonotype sharing among donors.

The CDR3 totals 12 residues. Germline assignment: CDR1 MNHNS and CDR2 SASEGT. The germline V and J ends were trimmed by 6 bases and 5 bases, with 10 bases remaining between them. Data came from immunoSEQ multiplex PCR; TCRdb stores just in-frame clones and leaves some out. This sample has about 2 million clones, with 85% to 95% found just once. The clonotype originates from a man aged 18 to 29 in good health. The sequencing input was naive CD4+ T cells sorted from blood. The subset: CD45RA+ positively selected. This rearrangement joins TRBV6-1 to TRBJ2-5; D remains ambiguous. DNA for the CDR3: TGTGCCAGCAGCCCAAGGTTGGAGACCCAGTACTTC. It yields the protein CASSPRLETQYF.